Shown below are 24 T cell receptor beta chains from a single sample sequenced in a study of blood T cell repertoires in COVID-19. Some clones are missing from TCRdb's copy, which holds only in-frame ones; the method was immunoSEQ multiplex PCR. The data show about 110,000 clones, 65% to 80% seen once. The source material was peripheral blood. The receptors were gathered from a woman in her sixties or seventies with acute or convalescent COVID-19.

The chain joins TRBV29-1 to TRBJ2-3; D gene unclear. The CDR3 is 12 residues long. Per germline, CDR1 SQVTM and CDR2 ANQGSEA. With 2 bases removed from V and 2 bases from J, the gap between germline ends came to 5 bases. This CDR3 is CSVEIVTDTQYF. The DNA of the CDR3 is TGCAGCGTTGAAATAGTCACAGATACGCAGTATTTT.

The chain recombines TRBV5-8 with TRBJ1-2; a possible D gene is TRBD1 (5 bases). The V and J ends lost 0 bases and 3 bases respectively, with 9 bases between them. Germline V gene sequence: CDR1 SGHTS, CDR2 YDEGEE. The CDR3 extends over 14 amino acids. The CDR3 DNA reads TGTGCCAGCAGCTTGGCAGGGCGAGACTATGGCTACACCTTC. Translated, it gives CASSLAGRDYGYTF.

This clone was observed a few times. J is TRBJ2-7 and V is TRBV6-5; TRBD1 matches 8 bases. Germline-derived CDR1 and CDR2 are MNHEY and SVGAGI. V lost 6 bases, J lost 4 bases, and 8 bases stayed unmatched. This CDR3 contains 14 residues. CDR3 nucleotides: TGTGCCAGCAGGGAGCAGGGGGCGCGGTACGAGCAGTACTTC. Encoded protein: CASREQGARYEQYF.

This clone was picked up a small number of times. This chain links TRBV6-4 with TRBJ1-6; D is unclear. The germline V and J ends were trimmed by 4 bases and 5 bases, with 9 bases remaining between them. Per the germline V gene, CDR1 is MRHNA and CDR2 is SNTAGT. The CDR3 runs 14 residues. The DNA of the CDR3 is TGTGCCAGCAGTGCGACGGGTGATAATTCACCCCTCCACTTT. It specifies CASSATGDNSPLHF.

The chain is built from TRBV9 and TRBJ1-4; weak D call: TRBD1 (6 bases). Trimming cost V 0 bases and J 2 bases, with 11 bases left between them. Looked up from germline, CDR1 is SGDLS and CDR2 is YYNGEE. This CDR3 is built from 16 residues. DNA of the CDR3: TGTGCCAGCAGCGTAGCTGCGGGGGCCACTAATGAAAAACTGTTTTTT. The encoded protein is CASSVAAGATNEKLFF.

The sample holds a few counts of this clone. The chain combines TRBV20-1 with TRBJ1-1; a possible D gene is TRBD1 (5 bases). Germline CDR1 DFQATT, CDR2 SNEGSKA (reference sequence). V dropped 6 bases and J dropped 8 bases, with 13 bases sitting between them. The CDR3 sequence is 11 residues long. The CDR3 sequence is CSAPGAGEAFF. Here the CDR3 DNA reads TGCAGTGCACCTGGCGCAGGGGAAGCTTTCTTT.

The chain has TRBV27 and TRBJ1-2; D remains ambiguous. Trimming took 3 bases from V and 1 from J, leaving 12 bases between them. The CDR3 runs 15 residues. CDR1 is MNHEY and CDR2 is SMNVEV in the germline V gene (reference sequence). The CDR3 DNA follows: TGTGCCAGCAGTTTGAGGCGAGAGGTTAACTATGGCTACACCTTC. Amino acids: CASSLRREVNYGYTF.

The J gene is TRBJ1-5, the V gene TRBV19; D gene uncertain. Germline-derived CDR1 and CDR2 are LNHDA and SQIVND (reference sequence). The CDR3 is 13 amino acids. Deletions cut 4 bases from V and 4 bases from J, with 8 bases between. DNA of the CDR3: TGTGCCAGTAGTACGACGGGGAATCAGCCCCAGCATTTT. It yields the protein CASSTTGNQPQHF.

The J gene is TRBJ2-5, the V gene TRBV5-4; tentatively, D is TRBD2 (6 bases). The V and J ends lost 0 bases and 3 bases respectively, with 15 bases between them. The CDR3 length is 16 residues. Per germline, CDR1 SGHNT and CDR2 YYREEE (reference sequence). The CDR3: CASSLGLLALKETQYF. As DNA, the CDR3 is TGTGCCAGCAGCTTGGGGTTACTAGCCCTGAAAGAGACCCAGTACTTC.

The chain links TRBV6-5 to TRBJ1-2, with 8 positions matching TRBD1. V lost 7 bases to trimming and J lost 7 bases; unmatched junction nucleotides: 8. Germline lookup yields CDR1 MNHEY and CDR2 SVGAGI. CDR3 length: 13 amino acids. CDR3 coding DNA: TGTGCCAGCATAACCGGGACAGGAGGTGGCTACACCTTC. Its translation: CASITGTGGGYTF.

V gene TRBV10-3 combines with J gene TRBJ2-7, with TRBD1 matching 9 bases. Trimming at V came to 8 bases and at J to 6 bases, leaving 8 bases not matched to a gene. CDR3 length: 13 residues. Germline assignment: CDR1 ENHRY and CDR2 SYGVKD. This CDR3 reads CAIAWDRAGEQYF. Here the CDR3 DNA reads TGTGCCATCGCCTGGGACAGGGCAGGCGAGCAGTACTTC.

This chain connects TRBV6-6 to TRBJ1-6, with TRBD1 identical over 9 bases. Per germline, CDR1 MNHNY and CDR2 SVGAGI (reference sequence). The junction had 13 bases not matched to a gene; V was cut back by 5 bases and J by 8 bases. The CDR3 has 17 amino acids. CDR3 loop: CASSRPLDRGGHSPLHF. DNA for the CDR3: TGTGCCAGCAGTCGACCTTTGGACAGGGGAGGGCATTCACCCCTCCACTTT.

The V and J genes are TRBV24-1 and TRBJ1-2, with 8 bases fitting TRBD1. Germline CDR1 is KGHDR and CDR2 is SFDVKD. This CDR3 is built from 14 residues. The J segment lost 8 bases and the V segment lost 5 bases, leaving 9 bases of the junction unmatched. CDR3 amino acids: CATSAQGQGGGYTF. The CDR3 DNA sequence: TGTGCCACCAGTGCCCAAGGACAGGGAGGAGGCTACACCTTC.

J is TRBJ2-5 and V is TRBV6-2 or TRBV6-3; the D gene is possibly TRBD1 (6 bases). V dropped 6 bases and J dropped 5 bases, with 19 bases sitting between them. Germline V gene sequence: CDR1 MNHEY, CDR2 SVGEGT. This CDR3 has 15 residues. The CDR3 DNA reads as TGTGCCAGCAGCGCCAATCAGGGGTCTTCGGAGACCCAGTACTTC. This encodes CASSANQGSSETQYF.

V gene TRBV2 combines with J gene TRBJ1-1, with D perhaps TRBD1 (5 bases). Between the trimmed V and J ends, which lost 9 bases and 1 base, there was a span of 15 bases. Germline values: CDR1 SNHLY, CDR2 FYNNEI. The CDR3 is 14 residues long. This chain's CDR3 is CARSGGLENTEAFF. CDR3 nucleotide sequence: TGTGCCAGGTCCGGGGGTTTGGAGAACACTGAAGCTTTCTTT. Combining the CDR3 with reference TRBV2 and TRBJ1-1 gives the whole variable domain EPEVTQTPSHQVTQMGQEVILRCVPISNHLYFYWYRQILGQKVEFLVSFYNNEISEKSEIFDDQFSVERPDGSNFTLKIRSTKLEDSAMYFCARSGGLENTEAFFGQGTRLTVV.

The chain employs TRBV2 and TRBJ1-5; TRBD1 agrees at 8 bases. The germline gives CDR1 SNHLY, CDR2 FYNNEI. The V segment lost 6 bases and the J segment 0 bases; nucleotides outside the gene matches: 7. The CDR3 consists of 16 residues. The CDR3 DNA reads TGTGCCAGCAGCGAGACGACAGGGGATAGCAATCAGCCCCAGCATTTT. Translation gives CASSETTGDSNQPQHF.

The J gene is TRBJ1-1, the V gene TRBV7-8, with D hard to call. V shed 5 bases and J shed 0 bases, with 10 bases lying between them. This CDR3 is built from 14 residues. Germline lookup yields CDR1 SGHVS and CDR2 FQNEAQ. CDR3 in amino acids: CASSPKNLNTEAFF. The CDR3 nucleotides are TGTGCCAGCAGCCCAAAAAACTTGAACACTGAAGCTTTCTTT.

V and J are TRBV12-5 and TRBJ1-1, with 9 nucleotides matching TRBD1. J lost 1 base, V lost 2 bases, and 11 bases had no gene match. The germline gives CDR1 LGHNT, CDR2 FRNRAP. CDR3 length equals 18 residues. CDR3: CASGLRRGQGTSNTEAFF. DNA for the CDR3: TGTGCTAGTGGTTTGAGGAGGGGACAGGGAACATCGAACACTGAAGCTTTCTTT.

The V and J genes are TRBV7-9 and TRBJ1-6; no clear D. Trimming took off 5 bases at V and 11 bases at J, with 16 bases between the two ends. The CDR3 is 14 residues long. Germline lookup yields CDR1 SEHNR and CDR2 FQNEAQ (reference sequence). CDR3 amino acids: CASSLRSDGAPLHF. The CDR3 nucleotides read TGTGCCAGCAGCCTAAGGTCCGACGGGGCACCCCTCCACTTT.

The rearrangement joins TRBV19 to TRBJ1-2; TRBD1 agrees at 7 bases. Germline CDR1 is LNHDA and CDR2 is SQIVND (reference sequence). Trimming removed 7 bases from V and 1 base from J; junction bases left unmatched: 9. CDR3 length: 15 amino acids. The CDR3 DNA reads TGTGCCAGTACCGATCCCAGGGGGTTTAACTATGGCTACACCTTC. Its protein product is CASTDPRGFNYGYTF.

By share, this clone counts as medium-sized. This chain connects TRBV27 to TRBJ1-3; TRBD1 matches 9 bases. V was pared by 0 bases and J by 7 bases, with 1 base of the junction left unmatched. The CDR3 sequence is 14 residues long. Germline V gives CDR1 MNHEY, CDR2 SMNVEV (reference sequence). The CDR3 is CASSLSDRGNTIYF. The CDR3 DNA follows: TGTGCCAGCAGTTTATCTGACAGGGGGAACACCATATATTTT.

CDR3 in amino acids: CASSLIATGGGKLFF. The CDR3, as DNA: TGTGCCAGCAGCTTGATTGCGACAGGCGGAGGAAAACTGTTTTTT. The genes are TRBV7-9 and TRBJ1-4, with D possibly TRBD1 on 6 matching bases. The V end was cut by 3 bases, the J end by 10 bases, with 18 bases between. The CDR3 runs 15 residues. Germline assignment: CDR1 SEHNR and CDR2 FQNEAQ (reference sequence).

A single count supports this clone. The gene calls are TRBV5-4 and TRBJ2-1, with D perhaps TRBD1 (6 bases). The CDR3 loop spans 15 amino acids. V was shortened by 4 bases and J by 7 bases, with 18 bases between the two germline ends. The V gene's germline CDR1 is SGHNT and CDR2 YYREEE (reference sequence). CDR3 region: CASSARRGLRNEQFF. DNA of the CDR3: TGTGCCAGCAGCGCCCGCAGGGGCCTAAGGAATGAGCAGTTCTTC.

In this sample, this clone turned up once. The gene calls are TRBV15 and TRBJ1-1, with D perhaps TRBD1 (5 bases). V lost 0 bases and J lost 4, with 12 bases in between. This CDR3 is built from 15 residues. Germline loops: CDR1 LNHNV, CDR2 YYDKDF (reference sequence). CDR3 sequence: CATSRDQGPSTEAFF. DNA for the CDR3: TGTGCCACCAGCAGAGACCAGGGTCCGAGCACTGAAGCTTTCTTT.